The rows below give T cell receptor beta chains drawn from one sample of a study of blood T cell repertoires in COVID-19. Sequencing was performed with immunoSEQ multiplex PCR; in TCRdb, only in-frame clones are kept and a portion is missing. The sample yields around 250,000 clones, 70% to 90% seen once. Material: PBMCs or T cells enriched from blood (not recorded which). These receptors originate from a woman in her 50s who had recovered from COVID-19. Each CDR3 is given with its conserved first and last residue. D genes are given only for firm matches. Size values are once, few and many counts, or a class for expanded clones, and some rows have none.

v_gene	d_gene	abundance	j_gene	len	CDR3aa	CDR3nt
TRBV5-1	TRBD1	few	TRBJ1-1	14	CASSFDRATTEAFF	TGCGCCAGCAGCTTCGACAGGGCCACCACTGAAGCTTTCTTT
TRBV3-1/TRBV3-2	TRBD1	few	TRBJ2-1	15	CASSPRGDSYNEQFF	TGTGCCAGCAGCCCACGAGGGGACAGCTACAATGAGCAGTTCTTC
TRBV19	.	.	TRBJ2-5	15	CASRGLRSSQETQYF	TGTGCCAGTAGAGGACTACGTTCGAGCCAAGAGACCCAGTACTTC
TRBV27	.	.	TRBJ1-5	14	CASSLSRGSQPQHF	TGTGCCAGCAGTTTATCTCGGGGGAGTCAGCCCCAGCATTTT
TRBV7-8	.	.	TRBJ2-1	12	CASSPLAEKQFF	TGTGCCAGCAGCCCTCTGGCGGAGAAGCAGTTCTTC
TRBV7-9	.	.	TRBJ1-2	11	CASRFIDGYTF	TGTGCCAGCAGATTTATCGATGGCTACACCTTC
TRBV5-5	.	few	TRBJ1-5	10	CASAGQPQHF	TGTGCCAGCGCGGGTCAGCCCCAGCATTTT
TRBV6-6	.	few	TRBJ1-5	12	CASTVTGQPQHF	TGTGCCAGCACCGTTACGGGTCAGCCCCAGCATTTT
TRBV28	TRBD1	.	TRBJ1-2	17	CASSEIRDRAANYGYTF	TGTGCCAGCAGTGAAATCCGGGACAGGGCCGCTAACTATGGCTACACCTTC
TRBV9	.	.	TRBJ1-1	15	CASSVAPGKNTEAFF	TGTGCCAGCAGCGTAGCTCCGGGGAAGAACACTGAAGCTTTCTTT
TRBV18	.	.	TRBJ2-3	13	CASSPTSPDTQYF	TGTGCCAGCTCACCAACATCGCCAGATACGCAGTATTTT
TRBV28	.	.	TRBJ1-4	16	CASSLVREGANEKLFF	TGTGCCAGCAGTTTGGTCAGGGAGGGGGCTAATGAAAAACTGTTTTTT
TRBV24-1	.	.	TRBJ2-1	14	CATSDPDYYNEQFF	TGTGCCACCAGTGATCCCGACTACTACAATGAGCAGTTCTTC
TRBV11-3	TRBD2	.	TRBJ2-3	16	CASSPGLAGASDTQYF	TGTGCCAGCAGCCCGGGACTAGCGGGAGCTTCAGATACGCAGTATTTT
TRBV29-1	TRBD1	once	TRBJ1-1	13	CSVDGAGGTEAFF	TGCAGCGTTGATGGAGCAGGGGGCACTGAAGCTTTCTTT
TRBV9	TRBD2	few	TRBJ2-2	18	CASREGLAGALDAGELFF	TGTGCCAGCAGAGAGGGACTAGCGGGAGCGCTGGACGCCGGGGAGCTGTTTTTT
TRBV27	.	.	TRBJ1-2	17	CASSPSLSRRANYGYTF	TGTGCCAGCAGTCCTAGCTTGTCTCGGAGGGCTAACTATGGCTACACCTTC
TRBV4-1	TRBD2	.	TRBJ2-7	17	CASSQDGAGLGVYEQYF	TGCGCCAGCAGCCAAGATGGCGCAGGACTAGGGGTCTACGAGCAGTACTTC
TRBV7-6	TRBD2	.	TRBJ2-2	14	CASSPGTNLGELFF	TGTGCCAGCAGCCCCGGGACTAATCTCGGGGAGCTGTTTTTT
TRBV6-5	TRBD1	once	TRBJ2-7	15	CASSYRDRGHYEQYF	TGTGCCAGCAGTTACCGGGACAGGGGGCACTACGAGCAGTACTTC
TRBV10-3	.	.	TRBJ1-5	15	CAISTGTLGNQPQHF	TGTGCCATCAGCACCGGGACTCTAGGAAATCAGCCCCAGCATTTT
TRBV12-3/TRBV12-4	.	once	TRBJ2-7	12	CASSRDAYEQYF	TGTGCCAGCAGCCGGGATGCCTACGAGCAGTACTTC
TRBV4-1	.	.	TRBJ1-5	16	CASSRWQGDSNQPQHF	TGCGCCAGCAGCCGATGGCAGGGCGATAGCAATCAGCCCCAGCATTTT
TRBV6-5	TRBD1	.	TRBJ2-7	15	CASSGGQGGFYEQYF	TGTGCCAGCAGCGGAGGACAGGGGGGATTCTACGAGCAGTACTTC
TRBV2	.	.	TRBJ1-2	13	CASSENRDHGYTF	TGTGCCAGCAGTGAAAACAGGGATCATGGCTACACCTTC